The 9 T cell receptor beta chains below were found in one sample sequenced in a study of neoadjuvant anti-PD-1 for oral cavity cancer. Time point denoted: after neoadjuvant nivolumab, at surgical resection. Using immunoSEQ multiplex PCR, the repertoire was profiled, and TCRdb retains in-frame clones only, with some absent. The repertoire holds 8,000 or so clones, 60% to 75% seen once, with approximately 3% in the top ten. Here the sequenced sample was PBMCs, taken after nivolumab (anti-PD-1) treatment. The receptors originated from a person aged 40 to 85 with oral cavity squamous cell carcinoma.

The CDR3 reads CASSYYRDYTF. Here the CDR3 DNA reads TGTGCCAGCAGTTATTACAGGGACTACACCTTC. The chain carries TRBV6-5 and TRBJ1-2; tentative D call: TRBD1 (6 bases). The V gene lost 3 bases and the J gene lost 10 bases, with 9 bases spanning the gap. The CDR3 is made up of 11 amino acids. Germline loops: CDR1 MNHEY, CDR2 SVGAGI.

This clone showed up just a few times. The rearrangement links TRBV11-2 to TRBJ1-5; D is unclear. Germline-derived CDR1 and CDR2 are SGHAT and FQNNGV. The CDR3 runs to 13 residues. Trimming stripped 0 bases from V and 4 bases from J, with 4 bases between. In DNA, the CDR3 is TGTGCCAGCAGCTTAGAAAGGAATCAGCCCCAGCATTTT. It specifies CASSLERNQPQHF.

This clone has only one observation. As DNA, the CDR3 is TGTGCCAGCAGCCCCCGGGACAGTGTATTCTTCGAGCAGTACTTC. It codes for CASSPRDSVFFEQYF. The chain employs TRBV7-9 and TRBJ2-7; 7 bases are shared with TRBD1. With 5 bases clipped from V and 6 bases from J, the junction kept 13 bases outside the gene matches. CDR1 and CDR2 from the germline V gene are SEHNR and FQNEAQ (reference sequence). The CDR3 consists of 15 residues.

This rearrangement joins TRBV19 to TRBJ2-1; 9 bases agree with TRBD1. The CDR3 contains 15 residues. CDR1 is LNHDA and CDR2 is SQIVND in the germline V gene (reference sequence). Unmatched junction bases numbered 10, after V lost 9 bases and J lost 4 bases. The CDR3 here is CASSATGTGYNEQFF. The CDR3 DNA follows: TGTGCCAGCAGCGCCACAGGGACAGGGTACAATGAGCAGTTCTTC.

Turning to this clone: Other DNA sequences in the sample encode the same CDR3. The chain employs TRBV4-3 and TRBJ1-1; D gene uncertain. Germline CDR1 is LGHNA and CDR2 is YSLEER. V lost 1 base, J lost 7 bases, and 7 bases lay in between. There are 12 residues in the CDR3. CDR3 bases: TGCGCCAGCAGCCAAGGACGAAGTGAAGCTTTCTTT. Protein: CASSQGRSEAFF.

The rearrangement uses TRBV28 and TRBJ1-5, with a possible D match to TRBD1 (6 bases). Looked up from germline, CDR1 is MDHEN and CDR2 is SYDVKM. The CDR3 length is 17 residues. Between the trimmed V and J ends, which lost 4 bases and 0 bases, there was a span of 16 bases. Here the CDR3 reads CASSSGAGRASNQPQHF. CDR3 nucleotide sequence: TGTGCCAGCAGTTCGGGGGCGGGAAGGGCTAGCAATCAGCCCCAGCATTTT.

This chain connects TRBV6-6 to TRBJ2-7, with D perhaps matching TRBD1 (6 bases). Trimming pared 7 bases from V and 7 bases from J, leaving 14 bases between. CDR3 length: 12 residues. Germline CDR1 and CDR2: MNHNY and SVGAGI (reference sequence). The CDR3 nucleotides are TGTGCCAGCAAAACGGACAGCCAAGAGCAGTACTTC. This translates into CASKTDSQEQYF.

V and J are TRBV10-3 and TRBJ1-1; TRBD1 aligns across 9 bases. CDR3 length: 16 amino acids. V was clipped by 3 bases and J by 3 bases; unmatched bases: 8. CDR1 and CDR2 from the germline V gene are ENHRY and SYGVKD. CDR3 nucleotide sequence: TGTGCCATCAGTGACAACAGGGGGCCTATGTACACTGAAGCTTTCTTT. Translated, it gives CAISDNRGPMYTEAFF.

This rearrangement joins TRBV7-9 to TRBJ1-1, with D unclear. Germline V gene data show CDR1 as SEHNR and CDR2 as FQNEAQ (reference sequence). The CDR3 extends over 13 amino acids. Trimming stripped 2 bases from V and 1 base from J, with 5 bases between. DNA of the CDR3: TGTGCCAGCAGCTTAAATACGAACACTGAAGCTTTCTTT. The encoded protein is CASSLNTNTEAFF.